This TCR beta chain was identified during a study of T cell changes during pregnancy in multiple sclerosis. CDR1 is MGHRA and CDR2 is YSYEKL in the germline V gene. Trimming took 3 bases from V and 3 from J; bases not matched to a gene: 6. The CDR3 spans 15 residues. Measured with immunoSEQ multiplex PCR; TCRdb has only the in-frame clones, and not every one. The profile covers approximately 60,000 clones, with around 92% appearing a single time and approximately 0.21% taken by the ten largest. The sequenced sample was CD4+ T cells from peripheral blood mononuclear cells, obtained in the second trimester of pregnancy. The clonotype was recovered from a female donor with multiple sclerosis, enrolled in a pregnancy study. This sequence joins TRBV4-1 and TRBJ2-7, with TRBD1 matching 9 bases. CDR3 protein: CASSHPGQGVYEQYF. DNA for the CDR3: TGCGCCAGCAGCCACCCGGGACAGGGAGTCTACGAGCAGTACTTC.